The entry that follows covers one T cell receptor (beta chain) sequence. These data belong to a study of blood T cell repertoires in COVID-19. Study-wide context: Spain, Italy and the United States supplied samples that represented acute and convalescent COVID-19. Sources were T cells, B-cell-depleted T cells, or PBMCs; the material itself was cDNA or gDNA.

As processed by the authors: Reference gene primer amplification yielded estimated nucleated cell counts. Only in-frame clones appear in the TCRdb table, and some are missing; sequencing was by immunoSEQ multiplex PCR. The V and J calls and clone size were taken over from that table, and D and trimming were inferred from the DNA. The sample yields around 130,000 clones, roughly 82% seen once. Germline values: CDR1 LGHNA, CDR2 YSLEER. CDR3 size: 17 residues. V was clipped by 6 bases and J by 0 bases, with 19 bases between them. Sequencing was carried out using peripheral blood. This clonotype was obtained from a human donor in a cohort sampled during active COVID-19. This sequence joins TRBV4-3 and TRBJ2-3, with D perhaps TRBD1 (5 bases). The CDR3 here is CASSPTAGSPSTDTQYF. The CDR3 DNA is TGCGCCAGCAGTCCGACGGCAGGGTCTCCTAGCACAGATACGCAGTATTTT.